This T cell receptor (beta chain) was sequenced during a study of cytomegalovirus exposure and HLA in healthy donors. This CDR3 spans 15 amino acids. Trimming shortened V by 0 bases and J by 3 bases, and 9 bases separated the two germline ends. Germline lookup yields CDR1 SGDLS and CDR2 YYNGEE. Primers included in the PCR were 60 Vbeta and 13 Jbeta primers. Measured with immunoSEQ multiplex PCR; TCRdb has only the in-frame clones, and not every one. The table includes 150,000 to 190,000 clones, around 82% detected once. The TCR comes from a woman aged 45-60 years in good health and CMV-seropositive. The genes are TRBV9 and TRBJ1-4; D remains unclear. The sample consisted of PBMCs. The DNA for the CDR3 is TGTGCCAGCAGCGTAGGAGCGGAACCTAATGAAAAACTGTTTTTT. Translated, it gives CASSVGAEPNEKLFF. Complete variable domain (other parts from reference TRBV9 and TRBJ1-4): DSGVTQTPKHLITATGQRVTLRCSPRSGDLSVYWYQQSLDQGLQFLIQYYNGEERAKGNILERFSAQQFPDLHSELNLSSLELGDSALYFCASSVGAEPNEKLFFGSGTQLSVL.